The clone carrying this T cell receptor (beta chain) was seen only a few times. Its target is unknown. This sample was taken from a study of cytomegalovirus exposure and HLA in healthy donors. As for the study in general: Roughly 85 million unique TCRs from HLA-typed donors made up an early data release.

Germline assignment: CDR1 MDHEN and CDR2 SYDVKM. CDR3 length: 14 residues. V was shortened by 5 bases and J by 6 bases, with 17 bases between the two germline ends. The PCR was carried out with 60 Vbeta primers and 13 Jbeta primers. TCRdb's copy holds only in-frame clones and misses some; the assay was immunoSEQ multiplex PCR. The sample has around 170,000 clones, over 60% seen once. Study results and limitations: TCR beta V segments were, for the most part, productive about 87% or about 30% of the time in an earlier analysis. Donors belonging to an Asian-associated ancestry cluster reportedly showed fewer N-insertions in productive TCRs than the approximately 690-donor mean, according to what a later analysis found.

The chain couples TRBV28 to TRBJ2-7; D might be TRBD2 (6 bases). This clonotype was obtained from a girl aged 10 to 17 in good health and CMV-seronegative. The sequenced material came from PBMCs. CDR3 nucleotide sequence: TGTGCCAGCAGTCCCTCGGCGGGGTACGCCGAGCAGTACTTC. Its protein product is CASSPSAGYAEQYF.